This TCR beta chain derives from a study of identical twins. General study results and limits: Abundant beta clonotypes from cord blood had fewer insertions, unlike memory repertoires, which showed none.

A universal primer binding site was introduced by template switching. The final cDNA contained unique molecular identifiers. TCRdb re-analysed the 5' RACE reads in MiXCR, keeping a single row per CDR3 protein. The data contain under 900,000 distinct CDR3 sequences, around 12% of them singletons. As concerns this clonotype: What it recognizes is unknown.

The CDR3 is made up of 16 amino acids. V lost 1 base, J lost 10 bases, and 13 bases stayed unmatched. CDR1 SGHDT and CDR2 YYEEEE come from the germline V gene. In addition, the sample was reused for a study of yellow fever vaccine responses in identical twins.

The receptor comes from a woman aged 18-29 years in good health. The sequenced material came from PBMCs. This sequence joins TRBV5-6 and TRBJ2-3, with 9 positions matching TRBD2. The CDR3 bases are TGTGCCAGCAGCTTGACCCCCGGACTAGCGCGGGATTCGCAGTATTTT. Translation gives CASSLTPGLARDSQYF.